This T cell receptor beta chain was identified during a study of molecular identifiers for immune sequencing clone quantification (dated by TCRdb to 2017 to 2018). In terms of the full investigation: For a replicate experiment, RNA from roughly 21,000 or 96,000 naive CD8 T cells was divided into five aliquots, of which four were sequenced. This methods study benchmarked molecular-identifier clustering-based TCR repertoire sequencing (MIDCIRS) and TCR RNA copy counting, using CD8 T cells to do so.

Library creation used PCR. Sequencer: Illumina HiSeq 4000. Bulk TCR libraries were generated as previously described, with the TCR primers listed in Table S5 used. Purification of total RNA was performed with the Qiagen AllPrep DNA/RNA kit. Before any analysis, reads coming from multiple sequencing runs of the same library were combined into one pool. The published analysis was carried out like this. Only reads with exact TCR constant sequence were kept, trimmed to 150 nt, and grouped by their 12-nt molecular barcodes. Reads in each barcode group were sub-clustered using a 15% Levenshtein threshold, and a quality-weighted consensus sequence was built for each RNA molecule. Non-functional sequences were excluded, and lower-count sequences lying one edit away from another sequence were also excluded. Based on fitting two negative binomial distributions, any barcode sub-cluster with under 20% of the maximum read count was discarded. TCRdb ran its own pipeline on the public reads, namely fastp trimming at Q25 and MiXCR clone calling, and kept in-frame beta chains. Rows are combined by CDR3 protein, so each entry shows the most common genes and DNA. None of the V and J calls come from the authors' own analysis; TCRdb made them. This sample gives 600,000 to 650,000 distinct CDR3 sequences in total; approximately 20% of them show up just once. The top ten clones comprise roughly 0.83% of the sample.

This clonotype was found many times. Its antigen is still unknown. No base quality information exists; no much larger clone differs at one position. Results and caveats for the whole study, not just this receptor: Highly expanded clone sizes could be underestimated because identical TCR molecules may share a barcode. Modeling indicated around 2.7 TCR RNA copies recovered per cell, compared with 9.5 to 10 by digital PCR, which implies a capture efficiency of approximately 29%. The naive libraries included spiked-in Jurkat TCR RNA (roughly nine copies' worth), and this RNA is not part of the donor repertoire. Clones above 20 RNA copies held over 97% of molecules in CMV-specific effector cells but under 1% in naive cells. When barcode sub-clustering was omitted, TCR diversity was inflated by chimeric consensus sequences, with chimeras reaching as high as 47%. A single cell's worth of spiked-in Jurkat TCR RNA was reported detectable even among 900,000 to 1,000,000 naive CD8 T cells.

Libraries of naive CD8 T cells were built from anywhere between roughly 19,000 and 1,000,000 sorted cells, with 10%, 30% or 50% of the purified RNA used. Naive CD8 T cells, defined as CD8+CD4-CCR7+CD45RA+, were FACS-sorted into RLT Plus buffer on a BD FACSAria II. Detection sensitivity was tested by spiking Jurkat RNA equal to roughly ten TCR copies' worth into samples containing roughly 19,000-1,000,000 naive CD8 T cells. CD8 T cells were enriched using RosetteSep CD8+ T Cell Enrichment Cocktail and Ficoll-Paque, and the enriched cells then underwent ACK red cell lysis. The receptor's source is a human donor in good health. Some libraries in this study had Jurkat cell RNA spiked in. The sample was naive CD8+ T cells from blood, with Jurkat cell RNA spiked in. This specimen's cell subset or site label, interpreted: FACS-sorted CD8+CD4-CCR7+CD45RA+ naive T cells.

The CDR3: CASSLDTGSGNTIYF. The base sequence is TGTGCCAGCAGCTTGGATACCGGGTCTGGAAACACCATATATTTT. Recombination linked TRBV5-6 to TRBJ1-3; no D gene call is confident. Counted from cysteine to phenylalanine, this CDR3 has 15 amino acids. Only CDR3 DNA remains: 45 bases, in frame from the first base. V gives up 0 bases and J gives up 1 base, and the segment between their germline ends measures 8 bases. The germline V gene supplies CDR1 SGHDT and CDR2 YYEEEE.